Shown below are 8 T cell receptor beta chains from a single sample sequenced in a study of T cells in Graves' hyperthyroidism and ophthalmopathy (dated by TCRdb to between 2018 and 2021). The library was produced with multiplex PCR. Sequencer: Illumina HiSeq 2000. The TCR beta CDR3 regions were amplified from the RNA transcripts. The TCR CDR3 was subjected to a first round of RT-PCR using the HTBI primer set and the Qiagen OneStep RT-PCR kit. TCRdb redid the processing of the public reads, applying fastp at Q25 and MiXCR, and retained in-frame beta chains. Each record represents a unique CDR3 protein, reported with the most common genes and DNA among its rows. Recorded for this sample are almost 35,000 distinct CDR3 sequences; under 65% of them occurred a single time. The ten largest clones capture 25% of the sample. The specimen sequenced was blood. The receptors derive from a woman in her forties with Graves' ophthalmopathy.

In DNA form, the CDR3 reads TGTGCCAGCACGTCAGGGGAAAACTATGGCTACACCTTC. It is translated as CASTSGENYGYTF. The chain links TRBV2 to TRBJ1-2; tentative D call: TRBD1 (6 bases). The germline V and J ends were trimmed by 7 bases and 2 bases, with 11 bases remaining between them. The V gene's germline CDR1 is SNHLY and CDR2 FYNNEI. CDR3 length: 13 amino acids. Together with reference TRBV2 and TRBJ1-2, the CDR3 gives the full variable domain: EPEVTQTPSHQVTQMGQEVILRCVPISNHLYFYWYRQILGQKVEFLVSFYNNEISEKSEIFDDQFSVERPDGSNFTLKIRSTKLEDSAMYFCASTSGENYGYTFGSGTRLTVV.

This CDR3 reads CASSVDWGTNSPLHF. For the CDR3, the DNA is TGTGCCAGCAGCGTAGATTGGGGCACCAATTCACCCCTCCACTTT. The chain combines TRBV9 with TRBJ1-6, with TRBD1 as a possible D gene (5 bases). The germline V and J ends were trimmed by 0 bases and 7 bases, with 11 bases remaining between them. Per germline, CDR1 SGDLS and CDR2 YYNGEE. The CDR3 has 15 residues. Combining the CDR3 with reference TRBV9 and TRBJ1-6 gives the whole variable domain DSGVTQTPKHLITATGQRVTLRCSPRSGDLSVYWYQQSLDQGLQFLIQYYNGEERAKGNILERFSAQQFPDLHSELNLSSLELGDSALYFCASSVDWGTNSPLHFGNGTRLTVT.

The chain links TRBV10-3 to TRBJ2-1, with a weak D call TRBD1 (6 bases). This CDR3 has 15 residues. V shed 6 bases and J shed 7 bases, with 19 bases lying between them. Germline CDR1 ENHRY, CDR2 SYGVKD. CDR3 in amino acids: CAISLLQGEGNEQFF. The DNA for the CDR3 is TGTGCCATCAGCCTATTACAGGGTGAGGGGAATGAGCAGTTCTTC.

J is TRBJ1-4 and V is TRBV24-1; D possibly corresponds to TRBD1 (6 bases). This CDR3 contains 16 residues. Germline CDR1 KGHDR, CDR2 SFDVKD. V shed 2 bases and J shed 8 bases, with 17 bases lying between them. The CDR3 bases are TGTGCCACCAGTGATTCGGGGGCCGTAACGACCGAAAAACTGTTTTTT. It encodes CATSDSGAVTTEKLFF.

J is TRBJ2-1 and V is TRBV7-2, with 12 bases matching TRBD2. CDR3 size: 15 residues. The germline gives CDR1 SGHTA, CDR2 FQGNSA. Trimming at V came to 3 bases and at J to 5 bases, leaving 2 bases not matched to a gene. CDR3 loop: CASSLGLAGNNEQFF. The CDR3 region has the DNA TGTGCCAGCAGCTTGGGACTAGCGGGTAACAATGAGCAGTTCTTC.

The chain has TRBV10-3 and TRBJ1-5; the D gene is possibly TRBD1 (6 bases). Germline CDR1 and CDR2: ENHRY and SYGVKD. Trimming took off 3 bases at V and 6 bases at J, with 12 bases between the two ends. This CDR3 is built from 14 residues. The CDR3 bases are TGTGCCATCAGTGAAGTACAGGGAAGTCAGCCCCAGCATTTT. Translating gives CAISEVQGSQPQHF.

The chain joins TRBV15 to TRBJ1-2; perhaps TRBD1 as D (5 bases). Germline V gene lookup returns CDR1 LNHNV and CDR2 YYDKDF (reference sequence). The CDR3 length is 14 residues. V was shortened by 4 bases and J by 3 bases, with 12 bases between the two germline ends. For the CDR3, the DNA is TGTGCCACCAGCACCCGGGGGGAGGACTATGGCTACACCTTC. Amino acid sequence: CATSTRGEDYGYTF.

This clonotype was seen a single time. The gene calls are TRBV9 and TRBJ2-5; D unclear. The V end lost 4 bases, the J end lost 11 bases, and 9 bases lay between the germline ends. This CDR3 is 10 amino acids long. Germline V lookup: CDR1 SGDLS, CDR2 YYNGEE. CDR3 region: CASSTHGQYF. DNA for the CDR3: TGTGCCAGCAGCACTCATGGACAGTACTTC. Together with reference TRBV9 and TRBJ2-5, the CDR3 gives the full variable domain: DSGVTQTPKHLITATGQRVTLRCSPRSGDLSVYWYQQSLDQGLQFLIQYYNGEERAKGNILERFSAQQFPDLHSELNLSSLELGDSALYFCASSTHGQYFGPGTRLLVL.